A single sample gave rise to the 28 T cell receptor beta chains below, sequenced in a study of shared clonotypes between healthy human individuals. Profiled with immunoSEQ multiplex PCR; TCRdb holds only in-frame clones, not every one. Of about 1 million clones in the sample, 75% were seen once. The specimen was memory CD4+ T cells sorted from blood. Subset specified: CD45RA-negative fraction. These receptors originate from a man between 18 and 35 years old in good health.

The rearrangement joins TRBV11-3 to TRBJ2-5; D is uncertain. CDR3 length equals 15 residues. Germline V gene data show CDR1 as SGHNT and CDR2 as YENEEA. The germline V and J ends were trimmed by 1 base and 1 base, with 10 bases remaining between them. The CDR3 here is CASSLGGETQETQYF. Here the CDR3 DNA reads TGTGCCAGCAGCTTAGGCGGCGAAACCCAAGAGACCCAGTACTTC. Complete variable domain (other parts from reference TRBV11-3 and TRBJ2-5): EAGVVQSPRYKIIEKKQPVAFWCNPISGHNTLYWYLQNLGQGPELLIRYENEEAVDDSQLPKDRFSAERLKGVDSTLKIQPAELGDSAVYLCASSLGGETQETQYFGPGTRLLVL.

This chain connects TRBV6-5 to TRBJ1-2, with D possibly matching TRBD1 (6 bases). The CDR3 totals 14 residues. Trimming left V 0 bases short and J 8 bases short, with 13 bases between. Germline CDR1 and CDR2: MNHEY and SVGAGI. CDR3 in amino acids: CASSYSWQGQGYTF. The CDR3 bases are TGTGCCAGCAGTTACTCGTGGCAGGGGCAAGGCTACACCTTC.

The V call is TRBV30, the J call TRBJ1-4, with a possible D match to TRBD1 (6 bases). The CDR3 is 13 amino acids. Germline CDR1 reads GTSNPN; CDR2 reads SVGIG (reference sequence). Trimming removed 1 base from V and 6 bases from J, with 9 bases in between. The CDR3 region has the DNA TGTGCCTGGAGTGCTTGGGGGCATGAAAAACTGTTTTTT. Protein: CAWSAWGHEKLFF.

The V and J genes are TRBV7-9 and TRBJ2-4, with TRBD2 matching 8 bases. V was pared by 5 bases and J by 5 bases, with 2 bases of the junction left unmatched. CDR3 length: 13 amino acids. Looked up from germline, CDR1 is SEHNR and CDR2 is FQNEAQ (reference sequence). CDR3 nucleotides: TGTGCCAGCAGCCTCGGGGGGGAAAACATTCAGTACTTC. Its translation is CASSLGGENIQYF. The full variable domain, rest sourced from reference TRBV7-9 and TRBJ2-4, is DTGVSQNPRHKITKRGQNVTFRCDPISEHNRLYWYRQTLGQGPEFLTYFQNEAQLEKSRLLSDRFSAERPKGSFSTLEIQRTEQGDSAMYLCASSLGGENIQYFGAGTRLSVL.

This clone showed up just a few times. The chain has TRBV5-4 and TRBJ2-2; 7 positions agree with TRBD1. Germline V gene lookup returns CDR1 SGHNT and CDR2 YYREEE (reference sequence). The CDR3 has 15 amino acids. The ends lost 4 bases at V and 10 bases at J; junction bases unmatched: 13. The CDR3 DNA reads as TGTGCCAGCAGCATGGGGAAAGGGGGCCCGGCGGAGCTGTTTTTT. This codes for CASSMGKGGPAELFF.

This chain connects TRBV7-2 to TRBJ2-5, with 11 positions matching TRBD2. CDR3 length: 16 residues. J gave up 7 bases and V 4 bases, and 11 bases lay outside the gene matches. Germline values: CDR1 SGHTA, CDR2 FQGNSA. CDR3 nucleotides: TGTGCCAGCAGCTCCCCCTTAGCGGGAGGGCCGGTGACCCAGTACTTC. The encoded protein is CASSSPLAGGPVTQYF.

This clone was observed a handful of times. Here the CDR3 DNA reads TGTGCCAGCAGCTCACAGGGGGCTGGAAACACCATATATTTT. Its translation is CASSSQGAGNTIYF. V is TRBV7-2 and J is TRBJ1-3, with 8 bases that match TRBD1. This CDR3 has 14 residues. The V gene's germline CDR1 is SGHTA and CDR2 FQGNSA. V lost 4 bases, J lost 2 bases, and 1 base stayed unmatched.

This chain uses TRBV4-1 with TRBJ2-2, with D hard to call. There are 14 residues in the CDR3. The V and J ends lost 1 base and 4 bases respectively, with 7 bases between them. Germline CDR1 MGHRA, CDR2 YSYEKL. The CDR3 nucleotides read TGCGCCAGCAGCCAAGGGTCGCCCACCGGGGAGCTGTTTTTT. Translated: CASSQGSPTGELFF.

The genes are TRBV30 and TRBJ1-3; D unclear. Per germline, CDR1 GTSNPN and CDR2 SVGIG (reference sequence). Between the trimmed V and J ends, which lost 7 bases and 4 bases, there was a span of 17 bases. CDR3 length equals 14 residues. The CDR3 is CASHVEALGNTIYF. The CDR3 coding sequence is TGTGCCTCCCACGTGGAGGCTCTCGGAAACACCATATATTTT.

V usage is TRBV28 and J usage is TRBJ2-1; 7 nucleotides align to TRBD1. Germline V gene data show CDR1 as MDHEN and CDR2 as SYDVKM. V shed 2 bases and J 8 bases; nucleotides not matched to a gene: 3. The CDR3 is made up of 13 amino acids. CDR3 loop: CASSLADRDEQFF. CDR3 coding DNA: TGTGCCAGCAGTTTAGCCGACAGGGATGAGCAGTTCTTC. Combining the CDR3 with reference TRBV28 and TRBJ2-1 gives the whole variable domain DVKVTQSSRYLVKRTGEKVFLECVQDMDHENMFWYRQDPGLGLRLIYFSYDVKMKEKGDIPEGYSVSREKKERFSLILESASTNQTSMYLCASSLADRDEQFFGPGTRLTVL.

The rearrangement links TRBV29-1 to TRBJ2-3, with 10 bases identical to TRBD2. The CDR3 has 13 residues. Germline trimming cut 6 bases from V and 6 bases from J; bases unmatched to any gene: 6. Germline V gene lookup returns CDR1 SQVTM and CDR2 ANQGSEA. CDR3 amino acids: CSVILAGYDTQYF. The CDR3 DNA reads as TGCAGCGTCATACTAGCGGGGTACGATACGCAGTATTTT.

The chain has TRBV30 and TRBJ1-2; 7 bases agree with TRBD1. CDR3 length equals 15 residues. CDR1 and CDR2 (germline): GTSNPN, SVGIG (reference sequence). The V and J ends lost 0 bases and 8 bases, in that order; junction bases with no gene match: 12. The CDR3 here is CAWSVRRGQLGGYTF. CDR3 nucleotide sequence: TGTGCCTGGAGTGTAAGACGGGGACAGCTTGGGGGCTACACCTTC.

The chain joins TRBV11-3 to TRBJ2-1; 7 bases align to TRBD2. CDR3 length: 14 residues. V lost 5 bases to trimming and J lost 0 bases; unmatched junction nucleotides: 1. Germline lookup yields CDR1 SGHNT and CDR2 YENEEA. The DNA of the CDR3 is TGTGCCAGCAGCCCGGGGGGCTCCTACAATGAGCAGTTCTTC. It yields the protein CASSPGGSYNEQFF.

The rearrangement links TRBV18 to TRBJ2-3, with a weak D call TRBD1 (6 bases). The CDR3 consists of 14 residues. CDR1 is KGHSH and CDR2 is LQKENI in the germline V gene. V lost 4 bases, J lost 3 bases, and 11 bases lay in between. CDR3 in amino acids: CASSRQGLTDTQYF. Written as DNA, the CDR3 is TGTGCCAGCTCACGGCAGGGGTTGACAGATACGCAGTATTTT.

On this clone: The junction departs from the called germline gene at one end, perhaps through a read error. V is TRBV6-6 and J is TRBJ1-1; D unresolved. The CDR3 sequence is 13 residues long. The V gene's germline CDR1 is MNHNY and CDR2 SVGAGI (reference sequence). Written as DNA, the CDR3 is TGTGCCAGCAGAAGGACGGTGAATACTGAAGCTTTCTTT. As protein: CASRRTVNTEAFF.

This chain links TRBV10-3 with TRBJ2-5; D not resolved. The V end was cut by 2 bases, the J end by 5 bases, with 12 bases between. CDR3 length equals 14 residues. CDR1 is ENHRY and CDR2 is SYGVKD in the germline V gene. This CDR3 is CAISEGLKAETQYF. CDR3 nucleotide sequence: TGTGCCATCAGTGAGGGTCTGAAAGCTGAGACCCAGTACTTC.

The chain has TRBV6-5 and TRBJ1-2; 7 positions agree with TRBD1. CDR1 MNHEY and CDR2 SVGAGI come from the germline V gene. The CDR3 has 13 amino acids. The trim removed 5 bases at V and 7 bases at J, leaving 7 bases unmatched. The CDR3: CASSTDRISGYTF. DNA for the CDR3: TGTGCCAGCAGTACGGACAGGATAAGTGGCTACACCTTC.

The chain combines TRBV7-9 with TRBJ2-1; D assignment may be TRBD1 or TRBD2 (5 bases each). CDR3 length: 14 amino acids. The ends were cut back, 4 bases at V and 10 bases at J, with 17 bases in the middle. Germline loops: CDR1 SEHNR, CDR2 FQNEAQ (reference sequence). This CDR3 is CASSSWDGPGEQFF. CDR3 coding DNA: TGTGCCAGCAGCTCCTGGGACGGTCCGGGGGAGCAGTTCTTC.

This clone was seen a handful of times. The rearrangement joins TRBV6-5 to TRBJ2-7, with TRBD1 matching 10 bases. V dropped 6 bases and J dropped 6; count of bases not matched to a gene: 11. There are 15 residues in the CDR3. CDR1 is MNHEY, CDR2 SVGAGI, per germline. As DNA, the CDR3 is TGTGCCAGCAGCGCACCCGGGACAGGGGCCAGCGAGCAGTACTTC. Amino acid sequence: CASSAPGTGASEQYF.

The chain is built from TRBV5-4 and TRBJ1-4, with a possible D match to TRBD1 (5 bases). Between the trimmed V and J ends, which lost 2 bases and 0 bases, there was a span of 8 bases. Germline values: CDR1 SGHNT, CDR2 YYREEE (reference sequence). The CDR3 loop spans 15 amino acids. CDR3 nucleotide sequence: TGTGCCAGCAGCTTTGGGGGGGCAACTAATGAAAAACTGTTTTTT. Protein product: CASSFGGATNEKLFF. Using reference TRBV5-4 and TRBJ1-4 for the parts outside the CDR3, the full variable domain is ETGVTQSPTHLIKTRGQQVTLRCSSQSGHNTVSWYQQALGQGPQFIFQYYREEENGRGNFPPRFSGLQFPNYSSELNVNALELDDSALYLCASSFGGATNEKLFFGSGTQLSVL.

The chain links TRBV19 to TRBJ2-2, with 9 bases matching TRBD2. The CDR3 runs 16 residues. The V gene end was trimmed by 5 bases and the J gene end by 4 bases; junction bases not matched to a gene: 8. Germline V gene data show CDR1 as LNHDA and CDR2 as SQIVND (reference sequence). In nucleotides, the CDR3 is TGTGCCAGTAGTCACGGGACTAGCAGAACCACCGGGGAGCTGTTTTTT. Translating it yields CASSHGTSRTTGELFF.

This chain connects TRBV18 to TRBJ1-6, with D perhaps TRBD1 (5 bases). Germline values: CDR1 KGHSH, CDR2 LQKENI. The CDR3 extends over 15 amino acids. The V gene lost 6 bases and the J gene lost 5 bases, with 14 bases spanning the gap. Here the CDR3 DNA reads TGTGCCAGCTCCCCGAGGACACAGGATAATTCACCCCTCCACTTT. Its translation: CASSPRTQDNSPLHF.

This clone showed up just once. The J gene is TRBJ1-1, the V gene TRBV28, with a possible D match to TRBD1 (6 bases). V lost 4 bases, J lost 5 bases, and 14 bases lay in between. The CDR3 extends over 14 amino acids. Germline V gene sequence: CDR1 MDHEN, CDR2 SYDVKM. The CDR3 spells CASSSGGQWTEAFF. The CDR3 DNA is TGTGCCAGCAGTTCTGGGGGGCAGTGGACTGAAGCTTTCTTT.

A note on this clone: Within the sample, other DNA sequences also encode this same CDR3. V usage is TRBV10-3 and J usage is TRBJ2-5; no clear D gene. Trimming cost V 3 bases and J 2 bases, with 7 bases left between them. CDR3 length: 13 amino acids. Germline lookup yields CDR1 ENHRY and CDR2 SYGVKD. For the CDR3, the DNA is TGTGCCATCAGTGACGGCCGACAAGAGACCCAGTACTTC. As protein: CAISDGRQETQYF.

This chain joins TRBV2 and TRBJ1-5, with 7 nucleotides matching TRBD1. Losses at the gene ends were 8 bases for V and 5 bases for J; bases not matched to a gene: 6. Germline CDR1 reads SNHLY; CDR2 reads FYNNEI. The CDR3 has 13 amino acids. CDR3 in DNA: TGTGCCAGCGGGGCAGGGGGGGATCAGCCCCAGCATTTT. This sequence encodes CASGAGGDQPQHF. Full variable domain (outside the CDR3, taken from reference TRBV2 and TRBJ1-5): EPEVTQTPSHQVTQMGQEVILRCVPISNHLYFYWYRQILGQKVEFLVSFYNNEISEKSEIFDDQFSVERPDGSNFTLKIRSTKLEDSAMYFCASGAGGDQPQHFGDGTRLSIL.

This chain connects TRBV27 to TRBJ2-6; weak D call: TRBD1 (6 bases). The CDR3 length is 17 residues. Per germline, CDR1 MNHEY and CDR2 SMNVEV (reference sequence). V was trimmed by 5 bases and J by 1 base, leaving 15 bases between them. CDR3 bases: TGTGCCAGCAGTATAGGAAAGGGGACATCTGGGGCCAACGTCCTGACTTTC. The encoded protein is CASSIGKGTSGANVLTF.

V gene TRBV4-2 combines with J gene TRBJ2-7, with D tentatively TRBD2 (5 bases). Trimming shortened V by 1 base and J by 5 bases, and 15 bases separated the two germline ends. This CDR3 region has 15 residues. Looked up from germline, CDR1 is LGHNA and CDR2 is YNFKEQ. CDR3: CASSQGNAGFDEQYF. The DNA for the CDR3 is TGTGCCAGCAGCCAAGGAAATGCGGGTTTCGACGAGCAGTACTTC.

In DNA, the CDR3 is TGTGCCGTGAACAGGGTCCCCACGATGAACACTGAAGCTTTCTTT. Protein: CAVNRVPTMNTEAFF. The chain carries TRBV10-3 and TRBJ1-1; TRBD1 is a possible D gene (6 bases). The CDR3 is made up of 15 amino acids. The germline gives CDR1 ENHRY, CDR2 SYGVKD. V lost 11 bases and J 0 bases, leaving 19 bases between the germline ends.